A single sample is the source of the 24 T cell receptor beta chains below, sequenced in a study of OX40 agonist ivuxolimab in advanced cancers. The method was immunoSEQ multiplex PCR; TCRdb's version includes in-frame clones alone and lacks a portion of them. The sample lists 15,000 to 20,000 clones; 70% to 75% were seen once. Sequencing was performed on CD4+ or CD8+ T cells sorted from blood, taken in a trial of the OX40 agonist ivuxolimab. The receptors here all came from an adult with an advanced solid tumor such as melanoma, head and neck, liver or kidney cancer.

The CDR3 bases are TGTGCCAGCAGCCCAACAGGGTACGAGCAGTACTTC. It yields the protein CASSPTGYEQYF. The chain joins TRBV27 to TRBJ2-7; possibly TRBD1 for D (6 bases). From germline, CDR1 is MNHEY and CDR2 SMNVEV (reference sequence). The V end was cut by 6 bases, the J end by 4 bases, with 10 bases between. The CDR3 extends over 12 amino acids.

The DNA of the CDR3 is TGTGCCAGCAGCGGAAGCTGGGGCACTGAAGCTTTCTTT. Residues: CASSGSWGTEAFF. This rearrangement joins TRBV9 to TRBJ1-1; D gene uncertain. Trimming took 3 bases from V and 4 from J, leaving 10 bases between them. Germline V gene sequence: CDR1 SGDLS, CDR2 YYNGEE. The CDR3 is made up of 13 amino acids. Full variable domain (missing parts from reference TRBV9 and TRBJ1-1): DSGVTQTPKHLITATGQRVTLRCSPRSGDLSVYWYQQSLDQGLQFLIQYYNGEERAKGNILERFSAQQFPDLHSELNLSSLELGDSALYFCASSGSWGTEAFFGQGTRLTVV.

This rearrangement joins TRBV9 to TRBJ2-1, with 7 bases matching TRBD1. This CDR3 comprises 15 residues. From germline, CDR1 is SGDLS and CDR2 YYNGEE. V shed 0 bases, J shed 4 bases, and the junction held 4 bases outside the gene matches. CDR3 amino acids: CASSVEGGAYNEQFF. DNA for the CDR3: TGTGCCAGCAGCGTAGAAGGGGGCGCGTACAATGAGCAGTTCTTC.

In its sample, this clone was seen once. V gene TRBV27 combines with J gene TRBJ1-5; no clear D gene. Germline V gives CDR1 MNHEY, CDR2 SMNVEV (reference sequence). V lost 1 base and J lost 1, with 11 bases in between. CDR3 length: 16 residues. The CDR3: CASSLYLGQSNQPQHF. The CDR3 DNA follows: TGTGCCAGCAGTTTATACCTCGGGCAAAGCAATCAGCCCCAGCATTTT.

The rearrangement links TRBV5-1 to TRBJ1-1, with D possibly TRBD1 on 6 matching bases. Trimming shortened V by 1 base and J by 0 bases, and 10 bases separated the two germline ends. CDR1 is SGHRS, CDR2 YFSETQ, per germline. CDR3 length: 15 residues. CDR3 coding DNA: TGCGCCAGCAGCTTGTACCCAGGGGTGAACACTGAAGCTTTCTTT. Translated, it gives CASSLYPGVNTEAFF.

CDR3 amino acids: CASSGRQLGEQYF. CDR3 DNA sequence: TGTGCCAGCAGTGGTCGACAGTTGGGCGAGCAGTACTTC. The chain combines TRBV2 with TRBJ2-7; weak D call: TRBD1 (5 bases). V lost 4 bases and J 6 bases, leaving 13 bases between the germline ends. The CDR3 spans 13 residues. Germline CDR1 reads SNHLY; CDR2 reads FYNNEI. Supplemented by reference TRBV2 and TRBJ2-7, the full variable domain reads EPEVTQTPSHQVTQMGQEVILRCVPISNHLYFYWYRQILGQKVEFLVSFYNNEISEKSEIFDDQFSVERPDGSNFTLKIRSTKLEDSAMYFCASSGRQLGEQYFGPGTRLTVT.

This chain connects TRBV19 to TRBJ2-5; the match to TRBD2 covers 16 bases. The ends lost 5 bases at V and 0 bases at J; junction bases unmatched: 3. Germline loops: CDR1 LNHDA, CDR2 SQIVND (reference sequence). This CDR3 comprises 17 residues. The CDR3 DNA reads TGTGCCAGTAGTGCGGGACTAGCGGGAGGGTACCAAGAGACCCAGTACTTC. The encoded protein is CASSAGLAGGYQETQYF.

V usage is TRBV6-5 and J usage is TRBJ1-1; D gene uncertain. The germline gives CDR1 MNHEY, CDR2 SVGAGI. The CDR3 length is 15 residues. V was pared by 2 bases and J by 1 base, with 11 bases between. The CDR3 loop reads CASSYALPGNTEAFF. CDR3 nucleotide sequence: TGTGCCAGCAGTTACGCGCTACCGGGGAACACTGAAGCTTTCTTT.

This clone was observed a handful of times. V usage is TRBV7-9 and J usage is TRBJ1-1; a weak D match, TRBD1 (6 bases). From germline, CDR1 is SEHNR and CDR2 FQNEAQ (reference sequence). V shed 1 base and J shed 3 bases, with 18 bases lying between them. CDR3 length: 17 residues. CDR3 in amino acids: CASSLGQRGLRDTEAFF. DNA for the CDR3: TGTGCCAGCAGCTTAGGGCAGCGGGGGCTCCGGGACACTGAAGCTTTCTTT.

The chain couples TRBV28 to TRBJ2-1, with D unclear. The V gene's germline CDR1 is MDHEN and CDR2 SYDVKM. The CDR3 extends over 13 amino acids. Trimming took 1 base from V and 6 from J, leaving 7 bases between them. The CDR3 coding sequence is TGTGCCAGCAGTTTATCCGAGTCCAATGAGCAGTTCTTC. This sequence encodes CASSLSESNEQFF.

This clone showed up just once. This chain uses TRBV2 with TRBJ1-1; D is undetermined. The CDR3 spans 13 residues. CDR1 and CDR2 (germline): SNHLY, FYNNEI. V dropped 9 bases and J dropped 1 base, with 12 bases sitting between them. CDR3 residues: CASMDGQNTEAFF. CDR3 in DNA: TGTGCCAGTATGGACGGGCAGAACACTGAAGCTTTCTTT.

J is TRBJ1-1 and V is TRBV6-5; a weak D match, TRBD1 (5 bases). CDR1 MNHEY and CDR2 SVGAGI come from the germline V gene. V lost 0 bases and J lost 4, with 15 bases in between. The CDR3 totals 16 residues. The CDR3 here is CASSYSAQVGSTEAFF. The CDR3 DNA reads as TGTGCCAGCAGTTACTCCGCACAGGTTGGGAGCACTGAAGCTTTCTTT.

This clone was observed a handful of times. The genes are TRBV18 and TRBJ2-5, with D hard to call. Germline CDR1 reads KGHSH; CDR2 reads LQKENI. Trimming took 2 bases from V and 5 from J, leaving 9 bases between them. CDR3 size: 13 residues. CDR3 coding DNA: TGTGCCAGCTCACCAGCGGATGGGGAGACCCAGTACTTC. It yields the protein CASSPADGETQYF.

This clone was observed a single time. The chain carries TRBV5-1 and TRBJ2-7; tentatively, D is TRBD2 (6 bases). CDR3 length equals 15 residues. The germline V gene has CDR1 SGHRS and CDR2 YFSETQ. Trimming removed 3 bases from V and 4 bases from J, with 17 bases in between. The CDR3 DNA follows: TGCGCCAGCAGCTGGCGGGACGGAGCGTTGTACGAGCAGTACTTC. Amino acid sequence: CASSWRDGALYEQYF.

This clone was observed a single time. The rearrangement uses TRBV29-1 and TRBJ1-2; D remains ambiguous. Germline CDR1 reads SQVTM; CDR2 reads ANQGSEA. V dropped 6 bases and J dropped 6 bases, with 11 bases sitting between them. The CDR3 totals 11 residues. CDR3 amino acids: CSVQMVDGYTF. The DNA of the CDR3 is TGCAGCGTGCAAATGGTCGATGGCTACACCTTC. Drawing the rest from reference TRBV29-1 and TRBJ1-2, the complete variable domain is SAVISQKPSRDICQRGTSLTIQCQVDSQVTMMFWYRQQPGQSLTLIATANQGSEATYESGFVIDKFPISRPNLTFSTLTVSNMSPEDSSIYLCSVQMVDGYTFGSGTRLTVV.

V gene TRBV28 combines with J gene TRBJ2-7; a possible D gene is TRBD1 (5 bases). V was clipped by 3 bases and J by 2 bases, with 14 bases between them. CDR1 and CDR2 from the germline V gene are MDHEN and SYDVKM. CDR3 length: 15 residues. The CDR3 DNA is TGTGCCAGCAGTTTTGCGCCAGGGCGCACCTACGAGCAGTACTTC. The encoded protein is CASSFAPGRTYEQYF.

The table lists this clone with a few counts. The chain recombines TRBV7-2 with TRBJ2-7; unclear D gene. In germline, CDR1 is SGHTA, CDR2 FQGNSA. The CDR3 has 16 residues. The V and J ends lost 0 bases and 0 bases respectively, with 12 bases between them. The CDR3 DNA sequence: TGTGCCAGCAGCTTAGCAGAGGCCCGACCCTCCTACGAGCAGTACTTC. It is translated as CASSLAEARPSYEQYF.

This clone occurred a few times. Other DNA variants within this sample encode the same CDR3. This chain uses TRBV2 with TRBJ2-3, with D possibly called TRBD1 or TRBD2 (5 bases each). Germline lookup yields CDR1 SNHLY and CDR2 FYNNEI. Deletions cut 6 bases from V and 0 bases from J, with 13 bases between. There are 15 residues in the CDR3. The CDR3 spells CASSGGTASTDTQYF. The CDR3 DNA follows: TGTGCCAGCAGCGGTGGGACGGCTAGCACAGATACGCAGTATTTT.

This clone was observed a few times. The CDR3 loop is CASGGPNTEAFF. The CDR3 region has the DNA TGCGCCAGCGGAGGACCGAACACTGAAGCTTTCTTT. The J gene is TRBJ1-1, the V gene TRBV10-2; unclear D gene. Germline lookup yields CDR1 WSHSY and CDR2 SAAADI. Trimming cost V 8 bases and J 1 base, with 8 bases left between them. The CDR3 covers 12 residues.

In DNA form, the CDR3 reads TGTGCCAGCACATTACCCCGTGGACCCCTCCACTTT. Translated, it gives CASTLPRGPLHF. The V and J genes are TRBV28 and TRBJ1-6; D uncertain. Germline loops: CDR1 MDHEN, CDR2 SYDVKM. The CDR3 totals 12 residues. Trimming removed 7 bases from V and 12 bases from J, with 13 bases in between.

This clone was seen more than once but under ten times. The chain carries TRBV7-9 and TRBJ2-7; no reliable D call. Between the trimmed V and J ends, which lost 1 base and 4 bases, there was a span of 11 bases. Per the germline V gene, CDR1 is SEHNR and CDR2 is FQNEAQ (reference sequence). The CDR3 is 14 amino acids. The CDR3 region is CASSLGLGPYEQYF. The CDR3 bases are TGTGCCAGCAGCTTAGGGCTGGGTCCGTACGAGCAGTACTTC. Full variable domain (rest looked up from reference TRBV7-9 and TRBJ2-7): DTGVSQNPRHKITKRGQNVTFRCDPISEHNRLYWYRQTLGQGPEFLTYFQNEAQLEKSRLLSDRFSAERPKGSFSTLEIQRTEQGDSAMYLCASSLGLGPYEQYFGPGTRLTVT.

The J gene is TRBJ2-3, the V gene TRBV7-9; 12 bases align to TRBD1. CDR3 size: 17 residues. Germline V gives CDR1 SEHNR, CDR2 FQNEAQ (reference sequence). V shed 1 base and J 5 bases; nucleotides not matched to a gene: 7. In DNA form, the CDR3 reads TGTGCCAGCAGCTTAGACCCGGGACAGGGGGCTATAGATACGCAGTATTTT. Translation: CASSLDPGQGAIDTQYF.

The genes are TRBV6-5 and TRBJ2-7; the D gene is possibly TRBD1 (5 bases). The V gene lost 0 bases and the J gene lost 3 bases, with 12 bases spanning the gap. Germline CDR1 reads MNHEY; CDR2 reads SVGAGI. The CDR3 is made up of 15 amino acids. CDR3 sequence: CASSYSKWGDYEQYF. CDR3 in DNA: TGTGCCAGCAGTTACTCGAAATGGGGCGACTACGAGCAGTACTTC.

The chain recombines TRBV6-5 with TRBJ2-1; no clear D. The CDR3 spans 14 residues. Germline CDR1 is MNHEY and CDR2 is SVGAGI. Between the trimmed V and J ends, which lost 5 bases and 0 bases, there was a span of 8 bases. In DNA form, the CDR3 reads TGTGCCAGCAGTGTATCGAGCTCCTACAATGAGCAGTTCTTC. It yields the protein CASSVSSSYNEQFF.